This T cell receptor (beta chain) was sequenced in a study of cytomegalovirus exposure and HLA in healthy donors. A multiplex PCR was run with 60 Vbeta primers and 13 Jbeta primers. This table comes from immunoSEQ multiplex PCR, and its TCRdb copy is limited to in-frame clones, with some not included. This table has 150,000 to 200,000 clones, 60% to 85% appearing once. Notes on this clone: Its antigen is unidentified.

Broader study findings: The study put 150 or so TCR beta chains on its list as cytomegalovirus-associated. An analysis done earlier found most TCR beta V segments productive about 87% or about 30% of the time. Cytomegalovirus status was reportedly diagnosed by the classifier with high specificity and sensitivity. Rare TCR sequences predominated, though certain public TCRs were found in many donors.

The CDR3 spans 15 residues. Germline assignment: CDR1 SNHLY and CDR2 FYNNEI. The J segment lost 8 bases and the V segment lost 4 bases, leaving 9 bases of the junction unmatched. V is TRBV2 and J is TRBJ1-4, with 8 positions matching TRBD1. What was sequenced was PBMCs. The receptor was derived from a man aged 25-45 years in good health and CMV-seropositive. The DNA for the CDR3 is TGTGCCAGCAGTGGGACAGGGTTGCTTTGGGAAAAACTGTTTTTT. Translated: CASSGTGLLWEKLFF.